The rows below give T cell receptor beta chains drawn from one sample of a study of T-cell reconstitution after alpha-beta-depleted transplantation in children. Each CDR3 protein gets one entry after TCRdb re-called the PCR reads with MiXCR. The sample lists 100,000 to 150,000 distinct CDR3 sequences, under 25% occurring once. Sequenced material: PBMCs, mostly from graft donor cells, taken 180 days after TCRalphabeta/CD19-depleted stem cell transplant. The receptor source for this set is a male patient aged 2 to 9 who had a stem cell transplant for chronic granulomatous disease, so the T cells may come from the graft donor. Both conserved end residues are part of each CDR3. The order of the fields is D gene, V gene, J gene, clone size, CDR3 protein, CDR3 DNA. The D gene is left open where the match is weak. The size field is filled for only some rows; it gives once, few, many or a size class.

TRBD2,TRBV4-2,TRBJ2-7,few,CASSTPGLASYEQYF,TGTGCCAGCAGCACGCCGGGACTAGCCTCCTACGAGCAGTACTTC
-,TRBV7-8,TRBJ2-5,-,CASSFCRGRGETQYF,TGTGCCAGCAGCTTCTGTCGGGGCAGGGGTGAGACCCAGTACTTC
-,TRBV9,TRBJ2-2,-,CASSVAPDGGVGGELFF,TGTGCCAGCAGCGTAGCCCCAGACGGGGGCGTTGGCGGGGAGCTGTTTTTT
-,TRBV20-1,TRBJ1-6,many,CTPGGQGNSPLHF,TGCACCCCCGGCGGGCAGGGAAATTCACCCCTCCACTTT
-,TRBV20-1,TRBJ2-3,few,CRPRDTQYF,TGCAGACCTCGGGATACGCAGTATTTT
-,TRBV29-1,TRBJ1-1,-,CSVIGGWKGTEAFF,TGCAGCGTTATCGGGGGGTGGAAGGGGACTGAAGCTTTCTTT
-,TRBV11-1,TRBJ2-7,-,CASSLVRDTSYEQYF,TGTGCCAGCAGCTTAGTCCGGGACACCTCCTACGAGCAGTACTTC
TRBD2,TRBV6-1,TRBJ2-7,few,CASREGVLAGFYEQYF,TGTGCCAGCAGGGAGGGGGTCCTAGCGGGATTCTACGAGCAGTACTTC
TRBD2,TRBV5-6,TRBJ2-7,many,CASSPSPGGAYEQYF,TGTGCCAGCAGCCCATCGCCCGGGGGGGCCTACGAGCAGTACTTC
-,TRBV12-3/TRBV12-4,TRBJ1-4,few,CASSSPQLTNEKLFF,TGTGCCAGCAGTTCACCTCAGTTAACTAATGAAAAACTGTTTTTT
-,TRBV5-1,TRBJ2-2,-,CASSREGITGELFF,TGCGCCAGCAGCCGCGAGGGGATTACCGGGGAGCTGTTTTTT